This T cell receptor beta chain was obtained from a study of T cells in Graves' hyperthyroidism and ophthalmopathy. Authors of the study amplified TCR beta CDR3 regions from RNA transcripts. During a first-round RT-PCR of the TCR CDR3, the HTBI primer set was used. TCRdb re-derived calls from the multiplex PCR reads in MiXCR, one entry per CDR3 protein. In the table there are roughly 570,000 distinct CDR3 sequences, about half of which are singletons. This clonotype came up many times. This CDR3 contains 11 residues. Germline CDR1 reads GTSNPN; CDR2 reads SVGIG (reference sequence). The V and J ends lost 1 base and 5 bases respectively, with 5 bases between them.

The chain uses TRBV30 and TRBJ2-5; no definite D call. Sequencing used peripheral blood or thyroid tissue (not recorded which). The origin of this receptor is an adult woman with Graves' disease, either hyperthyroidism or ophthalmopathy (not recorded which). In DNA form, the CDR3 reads TGTGCCTGGAGTGCCGGGGAGACCCAGTACTTC. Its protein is CAWSAGETQYF.